This entry lists 30 T cell receptor beta chains sequenced from one sample in a study of response to subunit inactivated influenza vaccine. TCRdb itself ran the RT-PCR reads through MiXCR, one entry per CDR3 protein. The table has hundreds of thousands of distinct CDR3 sequences, about 15% seen once. This specimen was PBMCs from blood, taken 14 to 15 days before vaccination. Receptors were obtained from a man aged 45 to 65 who received an inactivated influenza vaccine.

This clonotype was observed at least ten times. The chain employs TRBV29-1 and TRBJ2-7; weak D call: TRBD1 (5 bases). Germline values: CDR1 SQVTM, CDR2 ANQGSEA. Trimming left V 3 bases short and J 5 bases short, with 14 bases between. This CDR3 contains 13 residues. The DNA for the CDR3 is TGCAGCGTTGATTGGGGTTCAGGGAACGAGCAGTACTTC. Amino acid sequence: CSVDWGSGNEQYF.

This clonotype was seen ten or more times. The genes are TRBV28 and TRBJ1-2, with a weak D call TRBD1 (5 bases). CDR3 length: 13 residues. Germline CDR1 MDHEN, CDR2 SYDVKM. V lost 4 bases and J 4 bases, leaving 10 bases between the germline ends. The CDR3 region is CASSSTVAYGYTF. The CDR3 bases are TGTGCCAGCAGTTCGACAGTCGCCTATGGCTACACCTTC.

The rearrangement joins TRBV24-1 to TRBJ1-2; 7 bases are a match to TRBD1. The CDR3 runs 14 residues. V dropped 4 bases and J dropped 9; count of bases not matched to a gene: 10. Germline-derived CDR1 and CDR2 are KGHDR and SFDVKD. The CDR3 sequence: CATSDDTGQARYTF. The CDR3 DNA reads as TGTGCCACCAGTGACGACACAGGACAGGCGCGCTACACCTTC.

This CDR3 reads CASSIGQTSYNEQFF. The CDR3 DNA reads TGTGCCAGTAGTATAGGCCAGACTAGTTACAATGAGCAGTTCTTC. The rearrangement uses TRBV19 and TRBJ2-1, with D possibly being TRBD2 (6 bases). Germline V gives CDR1 LNHDA, CDR2 SQIVND (reference sequence). The CDR3 is 15 residues long. Trimming stripped 1 base from V and 4 bases from J, with 11 bases between.

There are many counts of this clonotype. The genes are TRBV3-1 and TRBJ1-1, with 11 bases aligning to TRBD1. Germline trimming cut 4 bases from V and 4 bases from J; bases unmatched to any gene: 5. The CDR3 runs 15 residues. Germline-derived CDR1 and CDR2 are LGHDT and YNNKEL (reference sequence). The CDR3 region has the DNA TGTGCCAGCAGCCGACAGGGGACAGGGGGCACTGAAGCTTTCTTT. Translation gives CASSRQGTGGTEAFF.

The chain couples TRBV14 to TRBJ1-2; D may be TRBD1 (6 bases). Trimming removed 1 base from V and 4 bases from J, with 10 bases in between. CDR1 is SGHDN, CDR2 FVKESK, per germline. This CDR3 has 14 residues. CDR3 region: CASSQGGRGYGYTF. Here the CDR3 DNA reads TGTGCCAGCAGCCAAGGGGGGCGCGGCTATGGCTACACCTTC.

The chain couples TRBV4-3 to TRBJ1-5; D is unresolved. Germline loops: CDR1 LGHNA, CDR2 YSLEER. The CDR3 is made up of 13 amino acids. V gave up 2 bases and J gave up 4 bases, with 6 bases separating them. The CDR3 DNA reads TGCGCCAGCAGCCAACAGAGGAATCAGCCCCAGCATTTT. Translated: CASSQQRNQPQHF.

Only a few counts were recorded for this clonotype. The rearrangement links TRBV29-1 to TRBJ2-3; 12 nucleotides line up with TRBD2. Germline V CDR1 and CDR2: SQVTM, ANQGSEA. The CDR3 consists of 14 residues. V was clipped by 4 bases and J by 8 bases; unmatched bases: 7. The CDR3 region is CSVGLAGGTGTQYF. The CDR3 nucleotides read TGCAGCGTTGGCCTAGCGGGAGGGACTGGTACGCAGTATTTT.

The table lists this clonotype with a few counts. This sequence joins TRBV6-1 and TRBJ2-7; 12 bases agree with TRBD2. The CDR3 loop spans 15 amino acids. Germline V gives CDR1 MNHNS, CDR2 SASEGT. The trim removed 5 bases at V and 2 bases at J, leaving 4 bases unmatched. CDR3 sequence: CASSKTSGSPYEQYF. The DNA of the CDR3 is TGTGCCAGCAGTAAGACTAGCGGGAGCCCCTACGAGCAGTACTTC.

The chain is built from TRBV6-2 or TRBV6-3 and TRBJ2-7; TRBD2 is a possible D gene (5 bases). The germline V gene has CDR1 MNHEY and CDR2 SVGEGT. This CDR3 has 14 residues. Between the trimmed V and J ends, which lost 3 bases and 3 bases, there was a span of 12 bases. CDR3 DNA sequence: TGTGCCAGCAGTTATCGGAGAGGGTTCTACGAGCAGTACTTC. It specifies CASSYRRGFYEQYF.

This rearrangement joins TRBV27 to TRBJ2-7; D call uncertain. The V gene lost 4 bases and the J gene lost 0 bases, with 7 bases spanning the gap. CDR1 and CDR2 from the germline V gene are MNHEY and SMNVEV (reference sequence). The CDR3 spans 13 residues. The CDR3: CASSSSISYEQYF. The CDR3 nucleotides read TGTGCCAGCAGTTCCTCTATCTCCTACGAGCAGTACTTC.

A few counts support this clonotype. The chain uses TRBV5-1 and TRBJ1-6; D is unclear. From germline, CDR1 is SGHRS and CDR2 YFSETQ. V lost 2 bases and J 5 bases, leaving 5 bases between the germline ends. CDR3 size: 13 residues. The CDR3 DNA reads as TGCGCCAGCAGCTTAGACAATAATTCACCCCTCCACTTT. Its translation: CASSLDNNSPLHF.

There are a few counts of this clonotype. This chain joins TRBV29-1 and TRBJ2-5; D call uncertain. The germline gives CDR1 SQVTM, CDR2 ANQGSEA. V lost 4 bases and J lost 5, with 11 bases in between. The CDR3 is made up of 12 amino acids. Here the CDR3 DNA reads TGCAGCGTTGGTCTAGGACGGGAGACCCAGTACTTC. Protein product: CSVGLGRETQYF.

The rearrangement uses TRBV2 and TRBJ1-6; 8 nucleotides align to TRBD1. The CDR3 is made up of 16 amino acids. Germline trimming cut 7 bases from V and 6 bases from J; bases unmatched to any gene: 11. Germline assignment: CDR1 SNHLY and CDR2 FYNNEI. CDR3 in amino acids: CASMVGRGRFNSPLHF. The CDR3 DNA reads TGTGCCAGCATGGTCGGCAGGGGGCGATTTAATTCACCCCTCCACTTT.

The chain recombines TRBV15 with TRBJ2-7; 7 bases are a match to TRBD2. CDR3 length: 15 residues. Per germline, CDR1 LNHNV and CDR2 YYDKDF (reference sequence). V trimming: 0 bases; J trimming: 2 bases; junction bases outside the gene matches: 4. This CDR3 reads CATSRDAGVAYEQYF. CDR3 DNA sequence: TGTGCCACCAGCAGAGATGCGGGGGTGGCCTACGAGCAGTACTTC.

This chain links TRBV6-5 with TRBJ1-1; D ambiguous. Trimming shortened V by 10 bases and J by 1 base, and 10 bases separated the two germline ends. The CDR3 sequence is 12 residues long. The V gene's germline CDR1 is MNHEY and CDR2 SVGAGI. The CDR3 DNA reads as TGTGCCACCACTCAAGGGAACACTGAAGCTTTCTTT. This sequence encodes CATTQGNTEAFF.

This chain links TRBV7-2 with TRBJ1-1, with 8 bases lining up with TRBD1. The V gene end was trimmed by 7 bases and the J gene end by 5 bases; junction bases not matched to a gene: 9. The CDR3 covers 14 residues. In germline, CDR1 is SGHTA, CDR2 FQGNSA. The CDR3 DNA follows: TGTGCCAGCACCTCATTCAGGGGGCGGACTGAAGCTTTCTTT. Translated: CASTSFRGRTEAFF. The whole variable domain, filled in from reference TRBV7-2 and TRBJ1-1, reads GAGVSQSPSNKVTEKGKDVELRCDPISGHTALYWYRQSLGQGLEFLIYFQGNSAPDKSGLPSDRFSAERTGGSVSTLTIQRTQQEDSAVYLCASTSFRGRTEAFFGQGTRLTVV.

This clonotype was detected only a few times. This sequence joins TRBV20-1 and TRBJ2-7, with D tentatively TRBD1 (6 bases). Per germline, CDR1 DFQATT and CDR2 SNEGSKA (reference sequence). The CDR3 length is 15 residues. The V gene lost 1 base and the J gene lost 3 bases, with 16 bases spanning the gap. The chain's CDR3 is CSARGGPGQIYEQYF. CDR3 sequence (DNA): TGCAGTGCTAGAGGCGGACCGGGACAAATCTACGAGCAGTACTTC.

The sample holds a few counts of this clonotype. The chain carries TRBV20-1 and TRBJ1-1, with 9 bases matching TRBD1. Unmatched junction bases numbered 10, after V lost 6 bases and J lost 5 bases. The CDR3 runs to 14 residues. From germline, CDR1 is DFQATT and CDR2 SNEGSKA (reference sequence). The CDR3 DNA reads TGCAGTGCAGAGACCGGGACAGGGTTGACTGAAGCTTTCTTT. This sequence encodes CSAETGTGLTEAFF.

This clonotype was detected a few times. The rearrangement joins TRBV29-1 to TRBJ2-5; 12 bases are a match to TRBD1. V lost 6 bases to trimming and J lost 5 bases; unmatched junction nucleotides: 10. The CDR3 consists of 15 residues. Per the germline V gene, CDR1 is SQVTM and CDR2 is ANQGSEA. CDR3 in DNA: TGCAGCGTACTTACCGGGACAGGGGGCCGGGAGACCCAGTACTTC. It codes for CSVLTGTGGRETQYF.

This clonotype has more than one count but fewer than ten. The V call is TRBV20-1, the J call TRBJ2-3, with D unclear. Germline CDR1 is DFQATT and CDR2 is SNEGSKA (reference sequence). V was pared by 1 base and J by 0 bases, with 11 bases between. The length of the CDR3 is 15 residues. Here the CDR3 reads CSARGHKSSTDTQYF. Written as DNA, the CDR3 is TGCAGTGCTAGAGGCCACAAGAGTAGCACAGATACGCAGTATTTT.

This clonotype turned up a few times. This sequence joins TRBV24-1 and TRBJ2-2; 8 nucleotides agree with TRBD1. CDR3 size: 17 residues. After removal of 4 bases from V and 3 bases from J, the junction contained 9 bases not matched to a gene. The germline gives CDR1 KGHDR, CDR2 SFDVKD. The CDR3 here is CATSDPGQGPDTGELFF. DNA for the CDR3: TGTGCCACCAGTGACCCTGGACAGGGTCCGGACACCGGGGAGCTGTTTTTT.

The V call is TRBV6-2 or TRBV6-3, the J call TRBJ2-2, with D perhaps TRBD2 (6 bases). V lost 6 bases, J lost 3 bases, and 14 bases lay in between. CDR1 MNHEY and CDR2 SVGEGT come from the germline V gene. CDR3 length equals 15 residues. The CDR3 spells CASSRDFTYTGELFF. CDR3 DNA sequence: TGTGCCAGCAGCCGGGACTTCACCTACACCGGGGAGCTGTTTTTT.

This chain connects TRBV10-3 to TRBJ2-7, with D possibly matching TRBD1 (6 bases). The length of the CDR3 is 16 residues. Germline V gives CDR1 ENHRY, CDR2 SYGVKD. Trimming left V 2 bases short and J 2 bases short, with 16 bases between. CDR3 residues: CAISEAWTAPPYEQYF. CDR3 DNA: TGTGCCATCAGTGAGGCTTGGACAGCTCCCCCCTACGAGCAGTACTTC.

The genes are TRBV7-6 and TRBJ2-2; D tentatively reads TRBD1 or TRBD2 (5 bases each). Trimming took 0 bases from V and 4 from J, leaving 9 bases between them. This CDR3 spans 15 amino acids. In germline, CDR1 is SGHVS, CDR2 FNYEAQ. The CDR3 DNA follows: TGTGCCAGCAGCTTAGCCAGGGCGGGCACCGGGGAGCTGTTTTTT. Protein product: CASSLARAGTGELFF.

CDR3 in amino acids: CASSQGRGATQETQYF. CDR3 DNA sequence: TGCGCCAGCAGCCAAGGGCGGGGGGCCACCCAAGAGACCCAGTACTTC. This chain links TRBV4-1 with TRBJ2-5, with 8 bases that match TRBD2. V lost 1 base and J lost 1; bases outside the gene matches: 5. Germline assignment: CDR1 MGHRA and CDR2 YSYEKL. CDR3 size: 16 residues.

V is TRBV24-1 and J is TRBJ2-7; D is ambiguous. The CDR3 consists of 12 residues. CDR1 is KGHDR, CDR2 SFDVKD, per germline. V lost 0 bases, J lost 9 bases, and 8 bases lay in between. The CDR3 coding sequence is TGTGCCACCAGTGATTTGTCGAGACGGCAGTACTTC. It codes for CATSDLSRRQYF.

CDR3 loop: CASSLGRPHTQYF. In DNA form, the CDR3 reads TGTGCCAGCAGTTTGGGACGGCCGCATACGCAGTATTTT. The chain couples TRBV28 to TRBJ2-3, with D tentatively TRBD1 or TRBD2 (5 bases each). Germline V gives CDR1 MDHEN, CDR2 SYDVKM. CDR3 size: 13 residues. V was clipped by 3 bases and J by 7 bases, with 11 bases between them.

This clonotype has only a few counts. V is TRBV7-2 and J is TRBJ1-2; 7 positions match TRBD1. The V gene end was trimmed by 4 bases and the J gene end by 7 bases; junction bases not matched to a gene: 12. Germline V gives CDR1 SGHTA, CDR2 FQGNSA. The CDR3 length is 15 residues. The CDR3: CASSWDSRGTGGYTF. The CDR3 DNA sequence: TGTGCCAGCAGCTGGGACAGCCGAGGAACTGGTGGCTACACCTTC.

V and J are TRBV5-6 and TRBJ2-2; D is perhaps TRBD1 (6 bases). Trimming took off 3 bases at V and 4 bases at J, with 16 bases between the two ends. The CDR3 sequence is 16 residues long. Per the germline V gene, CDR1 is SGHDT and CDR2 is YYEEEE. CDR3 DNA: TGTGCCAGCAGCTCAATTACAGGGCAGGTCACCGGGGAGCTGTTTTTT. This sequence encodes CASSSITGQVTGELFF.